The T cell receptor (beta chain) described here comes from a study of response to subunit inactivated influenza vaccine. This clonotype showed up just a few times. No antigen is known for it. The germline CDR1 and CDR2 sequences are LNHDA and SQIVND (reference sequence). The CDR3 sequence is 16 residues long. V shed 7 bases and J shed 5 bases, with 23 bases lying between them. TCRdb itself ran the RT-PCR reads through MiXCR, one entry per CDR3 protein. This table holds about 580,000 distinct CDR3 sequences, around 15% found once. Study-wide points: Few new T cells, the authors suggested, are recruited by each seasonal influenza vaccination.

The sequence was obtained from a middle-aged man who received an inactivated influenza vaccine. The source material was PBMCs from blood, sampled 12 days after vaccination. The rearrangement uses TRBV19 and TRBJ1-1; perhaps TRBD1 as D (5 bases). The CDR3 sequence is CASTRSLGLGKTEAFF. The CDR3 DNA reads as TGTGCCAGTACCCGGTCTCTGGGACTGGGGAAAACTGAAGCTTTCTTT.